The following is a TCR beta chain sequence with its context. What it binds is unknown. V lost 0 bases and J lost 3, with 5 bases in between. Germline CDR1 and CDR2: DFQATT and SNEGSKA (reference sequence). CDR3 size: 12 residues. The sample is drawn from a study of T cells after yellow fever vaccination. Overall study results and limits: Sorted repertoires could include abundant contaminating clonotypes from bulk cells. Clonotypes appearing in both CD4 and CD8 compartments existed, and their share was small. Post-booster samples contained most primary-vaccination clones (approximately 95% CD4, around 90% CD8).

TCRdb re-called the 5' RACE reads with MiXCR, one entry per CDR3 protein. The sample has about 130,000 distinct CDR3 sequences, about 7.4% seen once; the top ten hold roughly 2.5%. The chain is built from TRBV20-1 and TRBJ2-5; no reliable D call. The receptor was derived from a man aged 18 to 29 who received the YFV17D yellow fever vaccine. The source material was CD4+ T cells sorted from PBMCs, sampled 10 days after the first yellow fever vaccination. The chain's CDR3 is CSAREQKETQYF. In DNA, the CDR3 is TGCAGTGCTAGAGAACAGAAAGAGACCCAGTACTTC.